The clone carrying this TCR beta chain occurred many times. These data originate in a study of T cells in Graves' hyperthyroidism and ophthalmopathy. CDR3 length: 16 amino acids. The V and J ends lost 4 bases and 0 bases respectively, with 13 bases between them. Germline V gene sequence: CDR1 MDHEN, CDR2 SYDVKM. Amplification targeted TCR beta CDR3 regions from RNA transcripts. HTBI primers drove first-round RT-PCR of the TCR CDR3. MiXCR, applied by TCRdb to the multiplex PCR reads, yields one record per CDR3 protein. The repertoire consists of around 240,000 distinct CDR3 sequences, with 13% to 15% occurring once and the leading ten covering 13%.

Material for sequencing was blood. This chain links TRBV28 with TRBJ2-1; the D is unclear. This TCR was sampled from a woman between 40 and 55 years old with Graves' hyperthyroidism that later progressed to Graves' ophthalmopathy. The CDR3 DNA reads TGTGCCAGCAGTTCGAGAAACGGCAACTCCTACAATGAGCAGTTCTTC. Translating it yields CASSSRNGNSYNEQFF.